The 26 T cell receptor beta chains below come from one sample, sequenced in a study of blood T cells in healthy people across ages. PCR was performed a second time for about 7 to 11 cycles using a sample-barcoded 5' primer and a J-beta primer mix. TCRdb reanalysed the 5' RACE reads using MiXCR and keeps one entry per CDR3 protein. The table shows roughly 1,800,000 distinct CDR3 sequences, with less than 50% occurring only once. Sample: blood. These TCRs come from a woman aged 40 to 50 in good health.

A few counts support this clonotype. This chain links TRBV4-1 with TRBJ1-5; D perhaps matches TRBD1 (5 bases). The V end lost 4 bases, the J end lost 6 bases, and 13 bases lay between the germline ends. Germline CDR1 is MGHRA and CDR2 is YSYEKL. There are 14 residues in the CDR3. The CDR3 DNA sequence: TGCGCCAGCAGCCCCCGCAGGGAAGGTCAGCCCCAGCATTTT. Encoded protein: CASSPRREGQPQHF.

The chain uses TRBV4-3 and TRBJ2-6, with D perhaps TRBD2 (7 bases). Looked up from germline, CDR1 is LGHNA and CDR2 is YSLEER. V lost 0 bases and J lost 1, with 19 bases in between. This CDR3 has 20 residues. Written as DNA, the CDR3 is TGCGCCAGCAGCCAAGATAGGGTGGCGGGGGCCCCGTCTGGGGCCAACGTCCTGACTTTC. Translated, it gives CASSQDRVAGAPSGANVLTF.

The chain couples TRBV15 to TRBJ2-4, with D perhaps matching TRBD1 (6 bases). The DNA end favors TRBJ2-5, so the J call may be wrong. The CDR3 runs to 16 residues. The germline CDR1 and CDR2 sequences are LNHNV and YYDKDF (reference sequence). DNA for the CDR3: TGTGCCACCAGCAGAGATATTACAGGGAGTACAGAGACCCAGTACTTC. Translating it yields CATSRDITGSTETQYF.

The chain uses TRBV29-1 and TRBJ2-1; TRBD1 matches 7 bases. The CDR3 contains 15 residues. Trimming took 5 bases from V and 0 from J; bases not matched to a gene: 7. CDR1 and CDR2 from the germline V gene are SQVTM and ANQGSEA. Written as DNA, the CDR3 is TGCAGCGTTCCTGCCCGGACAGGCTCCTACAATGAGCAGTTCTTC. Translation: CSVPARTGSYNEQFF.

The chain combines TRBV6-1 with TRBJ2-7; no firm D call. Per the germline V gene, CDR1 is MNHNS and CDR2 is SASEGT. Trimming pared 7 bases from V and 5 bases from J, leaving 15 bases between. The CDR3 runs 13 residues. Here the CDR3 reads CASISLGSHEQYF. Written as DNA, the CDR3 is TGTGCCAGCATCTCCCTGGGGTCCCACGAGCAGTACTTC.

The chain combines TRBV15 with TRBJ2-1; 14 nucleotides align to TRBD2. The CDR3 spans 14 residues. Germline V gives CDR1 LNHNV, CDR2 YYDKDF (reference sequence). The ends lost 7 bases at V and 10 bases at J; junction bases unmatched: 6. This chain's CDR3 is CATKGLAGELEQFF. DNA for the CDR3: TGTGCCACCAAGGGACTAGCGGGGGAGCTGGAGCAGTTCTTC.

The rearrangement links TRBV15 to TRBJ2-7; no firm D call. The CDR3 covers 14 residues. V dropped 1 base and J dropped 4 bases, with 11 bases sitting between them. The germline CDR1 and CDR2 sequences are LNHNV and YYDKDF (reference sequence). CDR3 loop: CATSRGGLGYEQYF. The CDR3 nucleotides read TGTGCCACCAGCAGAGGTGGTTTGGGGTACGAGCAGTACTTC.

The chain links TRBV14 to TRBJ2-7; D unclear. The J call may be in error: the DNA end matches TRBJ2-4 better. Looked up from germline, CDR1 is SGHDN and CDR2 is FVKESK. The length of the CDR3 is 19 residues. This chain's CDR3 is CASSQRDVLQIGSKNIQYF. CDR3 coding DNA: TGTGCCAGCAGCCAAAGGGATGTGTTACAGATAGGATCAAAAAACATTCAGTACTTC.

This clonotype showed up just a few times. The rearrangement links TRBV27 to TRBJ1-5; no reliable D call. Germline-derived CDR1 and CDR2 are MNHEY and SMNVEV (reference sequence). Trimming removed 5 bases at V and 3 bases at J, with 5 bases between. CDR3 length: 12 amino acids. The CDR3 DNA reads TGTGCCAGCAGTCGCCCCAATCAGCCCCAGCATTTT. Encoded protein: CASSRPNQPQHF.

The chain carries TRBV4-1 and TRBJ1-4; 7 positions match TRBD1. V lost 2 bases and J lost 7; bases outside the gene matches: 10. Germline CDR1 MGHRA, CDR2 YSYEKL. The CDR3 loop spans 16 amino acids. The CDR3: CASSQNYRGCCEKLFF. Here the CDR3 DNA reads TGCGCCAGCAGCCAAAACTACAGGGGATGCTGTGAAAAACTGTTTTTT.

This sequence joins TRBV20-1 and TRBJ1-1; the D is unclear. Trimming took off 4 bases at V and 5 bases at J, with 8 bases between the two ends. The length of the CDR3 is 11 residues. Germline-derived CDR1 and CDR2 are DFQATT and SNEGSKA (reference sequence). The CDR3 coding sequence is TGCAGTGCTACCGCGATAACTGAAGCTTTCTTT. Translation: CSATAITEAFF.

Of note for this clonotype: A read error may account for a junction end that differs from germline. CDR3 bases: TGTGCCAGCAGCTTAGTGGGGTGGACTATTCAAGGGACCCAGTACTTC. It codes for CASSLVGWTIQGTQYF. This rearrangement joins TRBV7-2 to TRBJ2-5, with D possibly TRBD2 on 6 matching bases. The CDR3 is 16 amino acids. Germline CDR1 SGHTA, CDR2 FQGNSA.

The chain links TRBV4-2 to TRBJ2-5; possible D gene TRBD2, 6 bases. The last part of the DNA fits TRBJ2-7 better; the J call may be wrong. CDR3 length equals 15 residues. Per the germline V gene, CDR1 is LGHNA and CDR2 is YNFKEQ. The CDR3 DNA reads TGTGCCAGCAGCCCCACGGGGAGGCAACGCTACGAGCAGTACTTC. Its translation is CASSPTGRQRYEQYF.

This clonotype was counted only a few times. The V and J genes are TRBV4-3 and TRBJ2-3; D gene uncertain. Germline CDR1 LGHNA, CDR2 YSLEER. The V gene lost 1 base and the J gene lost 0 bases, with 5 bases spanning the gap. This CDR3 contains 14 residues. The CDR3 reads CASSQATSTDTQYF. As DNA, the CDR3 is TGCGCCAGCAGCCAAGCAACTAGCACAGATACGCAGTATTTT.

The V gene is TRBV29-1, the J gene TRBJ2-3; D is uncertain. Germline V gene sequence: CDR1 SQVTM, CDR2 ANQGSEA. V gave up 3 bases and J gave up 5 bases, with 9 bases separating them. CDR3 size: 12 residues. CDR3 nucleotide sequence: TGCAGCGTTGACCCTGCAGGAGATACGCAGTATTTT. The encoded protein is CSVDPAGDTQYF.

The sample holds a few counts of this clonotype. The chain couples TRBV6-5 to TRBJ2-5, with D possibly TRBD1 on 6 matching bases. The end of the DNA is better explained by TRBJ2-7, so the J call may be wrong. From germline, CDR1 is MNHEY and CDR2 SVGAGI. The CDR3 consists of 14 residues. Written as DNA, the CDR3 is TGTGCCAGCAGGAGGGCCCCAGGGGACCACGAGCAGTACTTC. As protein: CASRRAPGDHEQYF.

The V and J genes are TRBV7-2 and TRBJ2-7; D ambiguous. CDR1 is SGHTA and CDR2 is FQGNSA in the germline V gene. This CDR3 contains 13 residues. The germline V and J ends were trimmed by 1 base and 6 bases, with 10 bases remaining between them. The CDR3 protein is CASSLEGFGEQYF. CDR3 DNA sequence: TGTGCCAGCAGCTTAGAAGGGTTTGGCGAGCAGTACTTC.

The V gene is TRBV28, the J gene TRBJ2-1; D uncertain. The germline V and J ends were trimmed by 7 bases and 8 bases, with 33 bases remaining between them. This CDR3 has 19 amino acids. The germline gives CDR1 MDHEN, CDR2 SYDVKM. The CDR3 loop reads CASNGRRYVTRKDTDEQFF. The CDR3 bases are TGTGCCAGCAATGGTAGGCGCTATGTCACTCGTAAAGACACGGATGAGCAGTTCTTC.

This sequence joins TRBV20-1 and TRBJ2-1, with D hard to call. Trimming removed 7 bases from V and 3 bases from J, with 10 bases in between. There are 12 residues in the CDR3. The V gene's germline CDR1 is DFQATT and CDR2 SNEGSKA (reference sequence). The CDR3 protein is CSGKSHYNEQFF. In DNA form, the CDR3 reads TGCAGTGGGAAGTCCCACTACAATGAGCAGTTCTTC.

The CDR3 nucleotides read TGTGCCAGCGGCGTCTACAATCAGCCCCAGCATTTT. The encoded protein is CASGVYNQPQHF. The chain uses TRBV27 and TRBJ1-5; D not certain. V lost 8 bases, J lost 3 bases, and 8 bases lay in between. Germline V lookup: CDR1 MNHEY, CDR2 SMNVEV (reference sequence). This CDR3 is 12 amino acids long.

This chain links TRBV7-9 with TRBJ1-1; D not resolved. V was clipped by 1 base and J by 6 bases, with 12 bases between them. The CDR3 sequence is 14 residues long. CDR1 and CDR2 from the germline V gene are SEHNR and FQNEAQ (reference sequence). As DNA, the CDR3 is TGTGCCAGCAGCTTAGTGCATGCAGCGGCTGAAGCTTTCTTT. This translates into CASSLVHAAAEAFF.

The J gene is TRBJ2-3, the V gene TRBV3-1, with a possible D match to TRBD2 (6 bases). V was clipped by 8 bases and J by 6 bases, with 21 bases between them. CDR3 length: 15 amino acids. Germline CDR1 is LGHDT and CDR2 is YNNKEL (reference sequence). DNA of the CDR3: TGTGCCAGCGGAGGGCGGGGCGGTACGGCGGATACGCAGTATTTT. Amino acids: CASGGRGGTADTQYF.

The CDR3 spells CASSKTRKNNEQFF. The CDR3 bases are TGTGCCAGCAGCAAAACGAGGAAAAACAATGAGCAGTTCTTC. The chain joins TRBV21-1 to TRBJ2-1. TRBV21-1 is marked as a pseudogene. The CDR3 sequence is 14 residues long.

This clonotype was counted between two and nine times. This sequence joins TRBV29-1 and TRBJ2-1; D is unclear. The germline CDR1 and CDR2 sequences are SQVTM and ANQGSEA. CDR3 length equals 14 residues. Trimming shortened V by 1 base and J by 5 bases, and 12 bases separated the two germline ends. CDR3 amino acids: CSVEGRNGDNEQFF. CDR3 DNA sequence: TGCAGCGTTGAAGGAAGAAACGGTGACAATGAGCAGTTCTTC.

This clonotype has just a few counts. The V and J genes are TRBV24-1 and TRBJ2-3, with D uncertain. V shed 3 bases and J shed 4 bases, with 10 bases lying between them. The germline gives CDR1 KGHDR, CDR2 SFDVKD. The CDR3 is made up of 14 amino acids. DNA for the CDR3: TGTGCCACCAGTGATACCAGGTCGGCAGATACGCAGTATTTT. Translation: CATSDTRSADTQYF.

This clonotype has more than one count but fewer than ten. The rearrangement links TRBV5-1 to TRBJ2-1, with 7 positions matching TRBD2. Trimming cost V 3 bases and J 2 bases; bases outside gene matches: 11. Germline lookup yields CDR1 SGHRS and CDR2 YFSETQ. This CDR3 region has 17 residues. The CDR3 loop is CASSYRAGGLPYNEQFF. Here the CDR3 DNA reads TGCGCCAGCAGCTACCGAGCCGGGGGGTTACCCTACAATGAGCAGTTCTTC.